Shown below are 26 T cell receptor beta chains from a single sample sequenced in a study of Graves' ophthalmopathy and Graves' hyperthyroidism. The authors amplified TCR beta CDR3 regions, and they did so from RNA transcripts for repertoire sequencing. HTBI-primed first-round RT-PCR preceded second-round multiplex PCR. TCRdb reprocessed the multiplex PCR reads via MiXCR and lists one record per CDR3 protein. This table holds around 1.1 million distinct CDR3 sequences, 35% to 40% found once. Sequenced material: peripheral blood or thyroid tissue (not recorded which). The receptor source for this set is an adult man with Graves' hyperthyroidism.

The chain is built from TRBV5-4 and TRBJ1-2, with D possibly being TRBD1 (5 bases). This CDR3 region has 13 residues. CDR1 is SGHNT and CDR2 is YYREEE in the germline V gene (reference sequence). The V gene lost 4 bases and the J gene lost 5 bases, with 12 bases spanning the gap. DNA for the CDR3: TGTGCCAGCAGCCAGACAGAGGGGTATGGCTACACCTTC. Protein: CASSQTEGYGYTF.

The chain employs TRBV30 and TRBJ1-1, with a weak D call TRBD1 (5 bases). V was pared by 2 bases and J by 4 bases, with 11 bases between. The CDR3 is 13 amino acids. Germline CDR1 is GTSNPN and CDR2 is SVGIG (reference sequence). The CDR3, as DNA: TGTGCCTGGAGTCGGCAGGGTAGCACTGAAGCTTTCTTT. Protein: CAWSRQGSTEAFF.

The rearrangement joins TRBV11-2 to TRBJ2-7; the match to TRBD2 covers 7 bases. The V segment lost 5 bases and the J segment 1 base; nucleotides outside the gene matches: 5. The CDR3 has 14 amino acids. Germline V gene sequence: CDR1 SGHAT, CDR2 FQNNGV. The CDR3 here is CASSVLAQSYEQYF. In DNA form, the CDR3 reads TGTGCCAGCAGCGTACTAGCGCAATCCTACGAGCAGTACTTC.

This clonotype was seen a handful of times. This sequence joins TRBV20-1 and TRBJ1-4; perhaps TRBD1 as D (6 bases). V was clipped by 3 bases and J by 7 bases, with 21 bases between them. This CDR3 contains 16 residues. Germline-derived CDR1 and CDR2 are DFQATT and SNEGSKA (reference sequence). CDR3 bases: TGCAGTGCTAGGACACGGTCCAGGGGATGGGGTGAAAAACTGTTTTTT. Its protein product is CSARTRSRGWGEKLFF.

The chain recombines TRBV12-3 or TRBV12-4 with TRBJ2-2, with TRBD1 as a possible D gene (6 bases). This CDR3 has 14 amino acids. V was shortened by 1 base and J by 5 bases, with 8 bases between the two germline ends. CDR3 nucleotides: TGTGCCAGCAGTTTAGGGGGACAAACCGGGGAGCTGTTTTTT. Translation gives CASSLGGQTGELFF.

The chain has TRBV7-2 and TRBJ1-4; TRBD1 aligns across 8 bases. The CDR3 length is 15 residues. Germline CDR1 is SGHTA and CDR2 is FQGNSA. Losses at the gene ends were 0 bases for V and 15 bases for J; bases not matched to a gene: 12. CDR3 loop: CASSLAPWTGYSLFF. CDR3 in DNA: TGTGCCAGCAGCTTAGCGCCCTGGACAGGGTACTCTTTGTTTTTT.

Turning to this clonotype: The junction departs from the called germline gene at one end, perhaps through a read error. The chain recombines TRBV10-3 with TRBJ2-7; TRBD2 agrees at 14 bases. CDR3 size: 16 residues. CDR1 is ENHRY and CDR2 is SYGVKD in the germline V gene. The CDR3: CASSEGLAGDTYEQYF. Here the CDR3 DNA reads TGTGCCAGCAGTGAGGGACTAGCGGGGGACACCTACGAGCAGTACTTC.

As for this clonotype: A junction boundary mismatches the germline segment, possibly from a read error. The chain uses TRBV10-3 and TRBJ1-6; perhaps TRBD1 as D (5 bases). Germline-derived CDR1 and CDR2 are ENHRY and SYGVKD. This CDR3 contains 14 residues. CDR3 sequence reads: CAISERGLDSALHF. The CDR3 DNA reads as TGTGCCATCAGTGAAAGGGGATTAGATTCAGCCCTCCACTTT.

The chain links TRBV19 to TRBJ2-7; TRBD2 might be the D (6 bases). V dropped 0 bases and J dropped 4 bases, with 10 bases sitting between them. CDR1 LNHDA and CDR2 SQIVND come from the germline V gene (reference sequence). The CDR3 is 14 amino acids. CDR3 DNA: TGTGCCAGTAGTATAGAGGAGGGGATTTACGAGCAGTACTTC. This sequence encodes CASSIEEGIYEQYF.

This clonotype was recorded at least ten times. The chain links TRBV7-2 to TRBJ2-6; tentatively, D is TRBD1 or TRBD2 (5 bases each). With 1 base removed from V and 1 base from J, the gap between germline ends came to 17 bases. Germline V gives CDR1 SGHTA, CDR2 FQGNSA. The CDR3 is made up of 19 amino acids. The CDR3: CASSLGIRGRTSGANVLTF. CDR3 sequence (DNA): TGTGCCAGCAGCTTAGGGATTAGGGGACGTACGTCTGGGGCCAACGTCCTGACTTTC.

The rearrangement uses TRBV7-9 and TRBJ1-5; D is perhaps TRBD1 or TRBD2 (5 bases each). Matching the DNA end better, TRBJ2-3 makes the J call doubtful. The CDR3 has 15 residues. Germline CDR1 and CDR2: SEHNR and FQNEAQ (reference sequence). The DNA of the CDR3 is TGTGCCAGCAGCTCTGGGACGTTTAGCACAGATACGCAGTATTTT. Residues: CASSSGTFSTDTQYF.

This clonotype was observed many times. The rearrangement links TRBV10-2 to TRBJ1-1; D not certain. Trimming pared 6 bases from V and 1 base from J, leaving 12 bases between. There are 14 residues in the CDR3. Germline-derived CDR1 and CDR2 are WSHSY and SAAADI. CDR3 coding DNA: TGCGCCAGCAGGTCAGGCTTGGGGAACACTGAAGCTTTCTTT. Amino acid sequence: CASRSGLGNTEAFF.

This clonotype was detected many times. CDR3 in amino acids: CATSRGSQPQHF. The CDR3 DNA reads as TGTGCCACCAGCAGAGGAAGTCAGCCCCAGCATTTT. The chain employs TRBV15 and TRBJ1-5, with D uncertain. This CDR3 contains 12 residues. The germline CDR1 and CDR2 sequences are LNHNV and YYDKDF (reference sequence). Between the trimmed V and J ends, which lost 1 base and 6 bases, there was a span of 4 bases.

There are a few counts of this clonotype. The chain recombines TRBV6-6 with TRBJ1-5; D may be TRBD1 (6 bases). V was pared by 4 bases and J by 2 bases, with 12 bases between. CDR1 is MNHNY and CDR2 is SVGAGI in the germline V gene (reference sequence). CDR3 length: 15 residues. Written as DNA, the CDR3 is TGTGCCAGCAGTTCACAGGGTTTCGGCAATCAGCCCCAGCATTTT. Translating gives CASSSQGFGNQPQHF.

This clonotype was detected many times. The V call is TRBV7-8, the J call TRBJ2-7, with a tentative D call TRBD1 (7 bases). The CDR3 has 16 residues. Per the germline V gene, CDR1 is SGHVS and CDR2 is FQNEAQ. Trimming shortened V by 5 bases and J by 2 bases, and 19 bases separated the two germline ends. The CDR3 DNA reads TGTGCCAGCAGCACCCAGGGGGGTTCGTCGGCCTACGAGCAGTACTTC. Protein sequence: CASSTQGGSSAYEQYF.

This clonotype was counted at least ten times. The DNA of the CDR3 is TGCAGTGCTAGAGAAGGGGCGGGCCAGGGTAGCACTGAAGCTTTCTTT. Amino acid sequence: CSAREGAGQGSTEAFF. V is TRBV20-1 and J is TRBJ1-1; tentatively, D is TRBD1 (5 bases). This CDR3 region has 16 residues. Germline V gives CDR1 DFQATT, CDR2 SNEGSKA (reference sequence). The V and J ends lost 0 bases and 4 bases respectively, with 18 bases between them.

The V and J genes are TRBV7-9 and TRBJ2-7, with 7 bases aligning to TRBD2. Germline V gene sequence: CDR1 SEHNR, CDR2 FQNEAQ (reference sequence). There are 14 residues in the CDR3. V was pared by 5 bases and J by 6 bases, with 10 bases of the junction left unmatched. The CDR3 bases are TGTGCCAGCAGCCCCTTCGGGACTATACGCGAGCAGTACTTC. It translates to CASSPFGTIREQYF.

This clonotype was seen more than once but under ten times. V is TRBV30 and J is TRBJ1-2, with D possibly TRBD1 on 5 matching bases. Per the germline V gene, CDR1 is GTSNPN and CDR2 is SVGIG (reference sequence). Trimming took 2 bases from V and 1 from J, leaving 11 bases between them. This CDR3 region has 14 residues. The CDR3 loop reads CAWSLQVNNYGYTF. CDR3 nucleotide sequence: TGTGCCTGGAGTCTACAGGTGAATAACTATGGCTACACCTTC.

In its sample, this clonotype was seen many times. CDR3 region: CATQTSPPGELFF. The CDR3 DNA reads TGTGCCACCCAGACTAGCCCGCCCGGGGAGCTGTTTTTT. V and J are TRBV24-1 and TRBJ2-2; 7 nucleotides align to TRBD2. This CDR3 is 13 amino acids long. The ends lost 9 bases at V and 6 bases at J; junction bases unmatched: 6. The germline V gene encodes CDR1 KGHDR and CDR2 SFDVKD.

The chain combines TRBV7-9 with TRBJ1-2; 9 positions match TRBD1. Losses at the gene ends were 8 bases for V and 4 bases for J; bases not matched to a gene: 14. This CDR3 has 16 amino acids. CDR1 SEHNR and CDR2 FQNEAQ come from the germline V gene (reference sequence). In DNA, the CDR3 is TGTGCCAGCGCGCGGGAGGGACAGGGCGTTGGCTATGGCTACACCTTC. Its translation is CASAREGQGVGYGYTF.

This chain links TRBV7-9 with TRBJ2-5; 8 bases are a match to TRBD1. This CDR3 region has 14 residues. Germline CDR1 is SEHNR and CDR2 is FQNEAQ (reference sequence). CDR3 in DNA: TGTGCTCGATTCAGGGGGCGCTTGGGAGAGACCCAGTACTTC. Its protein product is CARFRGRLGETQYF.

This clonotype has just one count. Compared with germline, one end of the junction differs, possibly owing to a read error. The genes are TRBV29-1 and TRBJ2-6, with 13 nucleotides matching TRBD2. This CDR3 comprises 16 residues. The germline CDR1 and CDR2 sequences are SQVTM and ANQGSEA. CDR3 nucleotide sequence: TGCAGCGCCAAAGGACTAGCGGGAGTAGGGGACAACGTCCTGACTTTC. It encodes CSAKGLAGVGDNVLTF.

V and J are TRBV11-2 and TRBJ1-3; no clear D gene. Trimming cost V 1 base and J 0 bases, with 7 bases left between them. Germline lookup yields CDR1 SGHAT and CDR2 FQNNGV. The CDR3 extends over 15 amino acids. CDR3 residues: CASSLGIDSGNTIYF. The CDR3 DNA reads TGTGCCAGCAGCTTAGGAATAGACTCTGGAAACACCATATATTTT.

This clonotype came up many times. V usage is TRBV7-8 and J usage is TRBJ2-7; 8 nucleotides agree with TRBD1. With V trimmed by 0 bases and J by 3 bases, 1 base remained unmatched. Germline CDR1 and CDR2: SGHVS and FQNEAQ. The CDR3 extends over 14 amino acids. CDR3: CASSLADRGYEQYF. Here the CDR3 DNA reads TGTGCCAGCAGCTTAGCCGACAGGGGCTACGAGCAGTACTTC.

This clonotype occurred many times. V gene TRBV20-1 combines with J gene TRBJ1-5; tentative D call: TRBD1 (6 bases). V lost 5 bases and J 5 bases, leaving 19 bases between the germline ends. This CDR3 has 15 residues. The V gene's germline CDR1 is DFQATT and CDR2 SNEGSKA (reference sequence). The CDR3 sequence: CSAGLHGTPHQPQHF. In nucleotides, the CDR3 is TGCAGTGCTGGACTTCACGGGACACCTCATCAGCCCCAGCATTTT.

The sample holds a few counts of this clonotype. This chain connects TRBV12-3 or TRBV12-4 to TRBJ2-5; D gene uncertain. CDR3 length equals 14 residues. Trimming left V 3 bases short and J 5 bases short, with 13 bases between. CDR3 sequence (DNA): TGTGCCAGCAGTTTTCGTCCCGGGTCCGAGACCCAGTACTTC. This sequence encodes CASSFRPGSETQYF.